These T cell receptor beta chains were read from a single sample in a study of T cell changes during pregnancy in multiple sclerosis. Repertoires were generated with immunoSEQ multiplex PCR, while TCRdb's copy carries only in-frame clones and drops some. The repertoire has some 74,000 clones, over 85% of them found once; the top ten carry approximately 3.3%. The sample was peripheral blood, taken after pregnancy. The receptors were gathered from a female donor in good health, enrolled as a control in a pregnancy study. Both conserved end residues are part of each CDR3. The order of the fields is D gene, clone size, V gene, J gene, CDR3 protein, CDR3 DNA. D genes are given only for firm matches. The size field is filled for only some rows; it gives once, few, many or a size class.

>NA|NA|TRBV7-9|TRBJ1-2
CASSRPTDYGYTF
TGTGCCAGCAGCCGCCCGACAGATTATGGCTACACCTTC
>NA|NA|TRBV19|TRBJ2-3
CASSMFQTDTQYF
TGTGCCAGTAGTATGTTCCAGACAGATACGCAGTATTTT
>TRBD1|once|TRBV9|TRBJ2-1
CASSVPRTGGSNEQFF
TGTGCCAGCAGCGTGCCCCGGACAGGGGGAAGCAATGAGCAGTTCTTC
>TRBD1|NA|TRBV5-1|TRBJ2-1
CASSFLGQGPYNEQFF
TGCGCCAGCAGCTTCTTAGGACAGGGACCCTACAATGAGCAGTTCTTC
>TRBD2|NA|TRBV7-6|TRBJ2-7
CASSLGSGGRGEQYF
TGTGCCAGCAGCTTAGGTTCGGGGGGGCGGGGCGAGCAGTACTTC
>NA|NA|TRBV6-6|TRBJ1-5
CASSYRAGSNQPQHF
TGTGCCAGCAGTTACAGGGCAGGGAGCAATCAGCCCCAGCATTTT
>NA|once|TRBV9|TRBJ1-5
CASSVGAYSNQPQHF
TGTGCCAGCAGCGTAGGTGCGTATAGCAATCAGCCCCAGCATTTT
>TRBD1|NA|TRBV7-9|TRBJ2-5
CASSLRTGRRETQYF
TGTGCCAGCAGCTTAAGGACAGGGCGTCGGGAGACCCAGTACTTC
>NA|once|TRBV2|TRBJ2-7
CASKDSLYEQYF
TGTGCCAGCAAGGACTCTCTCTACGAGCAGTACTTC
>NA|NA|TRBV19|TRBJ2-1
CASSPSRGRSSYNEQFF
TGTGCCAGTAGCCCCTCGCGGGGGCGGAGCTCCTACAATGAGCAGTTCTTC
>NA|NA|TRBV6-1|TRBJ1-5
CASSESGGNQPQHF
TGTGCCAGCAGTGAATCCGGGGGCAATCAGCCCCAGCATTTT